The 13 T cell receptor beta chains reported below all come from one sample, sequenced in a study of OX40 agonist ivuxolimab in advanced cancers. Method: immunoSEQ multiplex PCR; TCRdb's copy keeps in-frame clones and lacks some. The table lists around 46,000 clones, 80% to 90% of them singletons. This specimen consisted of CD4+ or CD8+ T cells sorted from blood, obtained in a trial of the OX40 agonist ivuxolimab. These receptors all stem from an adult with an advanced solid tumor such as melanoma, head and neck, liver or kidney cancer.

V usage is TRBV7-3 and J usage is TRBJ1-1; maybe TRBD1 (5 bases). Trimming cost V 10 bases and J 1 base, with 19 bases left between them. Germline V gene lookup returns CDR1 SGHTA and CDR2 FQGTGA. This CDR3 has 15 amino acids. The CDR3 nucleotides are TGTGCCAACCCGGGACCCCCACCGCCGAACACTGAAGCTTTCTTT. Translated, it gives CANPGPPPPNTEAFF.

This rearrangement joins TRBV5-6 to TRBJ2-5; perhaps TRBD2 as D (5 bases). CDR1 is SGHDT, CDR2 YYEEEE, per germline. V lost 3 bases and J 1 base, leaving 10 bases between the germline ends. This CDR3 is built from 14 residues. CDR3 in amino acids: CASSSLGVQETQYF. The CDR3 region has the DNA TGTGCCAGCAGCTCACTCGGGGTCCAAGAGACCCAGTACTTC.

This chain connects TRBV28 to TRBJ2-7; D is possibly TRBD2 (6 bases). The length of the CDR3 is 20 residues. Deletions cut 3 bases from V and 1 base from J, with 28 bases between. Germline CDR1 MDHEN, CDR2 SYDVKM. The CDR3 region has the DNA TGTGCCAGCAGTTTTCTCTTCGGGCCAACAATGGGACTGCTTTCCTACGAGCAGTACTTC. This encodes CASSFLFGPTMGLLSYEQYF. The whole variable domain, remainder taken from reference TRBV28 and TRBJ2-7, is DVKVTQSSRYLVKRTGEKVFLECVQDMDHENMFWYRQDPGLGLRLIYFSYDVKMKEKGDIPEGYSVSREKKERFSLILESASTNQTSMYLCASSFLFGPTMGLLSYEQYFGPGTRLTVT.

This chain uses TRBV6-1 with TRBJ1-2; 7 nucleotides agree with TRBD1. Germline assignment: CDR1 MNHNS and CDR2 SASEGT. This CDR3 has 15 residues. V lost 0 bases to trimming and J lost 8 bases; unmatched junction nucleotides: 9. The CDR3 is CASSEAPTGAGGYTF. CDR3 in DNA: TGTGCCAGCAGTGAAGCCCCCACAGGGGCTGGCGGCTACACCTTC.

A word on this clone: Other DNA sequences in this sample translate to the same CDR3. The chain is built from TRBV5-1 and TRBJ1-5; TRBD1 might be the D (6 bases). CDR1 and CDR2 from the germline V gene are SGHRS and YFSETQ. The ends were cut back, 4 bases at V and 5 bases at J, with 13 bases in the middle. The CDR3 covers 14 residues. CDR3 DNA: TGCGCCAGCAGCCCGACCCCAGGGGATCAGCCCCAGCATTTT. This sequence encodes CASSPTPGDQPQHF.

V usage is TRBV27 and J usage is TRBJ2-1, with 8 bases that match TRBD1. V lost 6 bases to trimming and J lost 6 bases; unmatched junction nucleotides: 7. The CDR3 has 14 amino acids. Germline-derived CDR1 and CDR2 are MNHEY and SMNVEV (reference sequence). The CDR3 loop is CASSGPGTGNEQFF. CDR3 nucleotide sequence: TGTGCCAGCAGCGGTCCTGGGACAGGCAATGAGCAGTTCTTC.

The chain couples TRBV18 to TRBJ2-7, with a weak D call TRBD1 (5 bases). Between the trimmed V and J ends, which lost 3 bases and 5 bases, there was a span of 11 bases. Germline V CDR1 and CDR2: KGHSH, LQKENI. The CDR3 extends over 13 amino acids. CDR3 sequence reads: CASSPGRTNEQYF. CDR3 DNA: TGTGCCAGCTCACCCGGCAGGACAAACGAGCAGTACTTC.

The chain combines TRBV9 with TRBJ1-1; 8 nucleotides match TRBD1. This CDR3 has 14 residues. Per the germline V gene, CDR1 is SGDLS and CDR2 is YYNGEE. The ends lost 4 bases at V and 2 bases at J; junction bases unmatched: 4. CDR3 bases: TGTGCCAGCAGCCTCAGGGGGCACAACACTGAAGCTTTCTTT. It translates to CASSLRGHNTEAFF.

This chain connects TRBV10-1 to TRBJ2-7, with 8 bases identical to TRBD2. From germline, CDR1 is WNHNN and CDR2 SYGVQD (reference sequence). V lost 8 bases to trimming and J lost 4 bases; unmatched junction nucleotides: 7. The CDR3 is made up of 13 amino acids. CDR3 in DNA: TGCGCCAGCCCGGCGGGGGGAGGGTACGAGCAGTACTTC. The encoded protein is CASPAGGGYEQYF.

The chain combines TRBV6-4 with TRBJ2-3; 8 bases align to TRBD2. Trimming cost V 0 bases and J 1 base; bases outside gene matches: 0. Germline lookup yields CDR1 MRHNA and CDR2 SNTAGT. The CDR3 extends over 15 amino acids. CDR3 in DNA: TGTGCCAGCAGTGACTCGCGGGGGGGCACAGATACGCAGTATTTT. Protein product: CASSDSRGGTDTQYF.

The rearrangement uses TRBV10-1 and TRBJ1-2, with 7 bases lining up with TRBD1. The CDR3 loop spans 15 amino acids. The V segment lost 2 bases and the J segment 5 bases; nucleotides outside the gene matches: 8. CDR1 and CDR2 from the germline V gene are WNHNN and SYGVQD (reference sequence). The CDR3 loop is CASSEIDRAVYGYTF. CDR3 DNA sequence: TGCGCCAGCAGTGAGATTGACAGGGCAGTATATGGCTACACCTTC.

This chain joins TRBV19 and TRBJ2-3; D is uncertain. V was trimmed by 7 bases and J by 3 bases, leaving 8 bases between them. This CDR3 is 12 amino acids long. From germline, CDR1 is LNHDA and CDR2 SQIVND (reference sequence). CDR3 bases: TGTGCCAGTACCGGGCGGACAGATACGCAGTATTTT. This gives the protein CASTGRTDTQYF.

This clone is medium-sized in the sample. This chain connects TRBV7-2 to TRBJ2-7; 7 nucleotides line up with TRBD2. The CDR3 contains 15 residues. V gave up 5 bases and J gave up 0 bases; unmatched junction bases: 7. In germline, CDR1 is SGHTA, CDR2 FQGNSA. CDR3 coding DNA: TGTGCCAGCAGCCCCCGAGCGGGAAACTCCTACGAGCAGTACTTC. It encodes CASSPRAGNSYEQYF.